In this sample, the clone carrying this T cell receptor beta chain turned up a few times. As yet, its antigen is unknown. This entry comes from a study of human T cells and chemical hapten exposure. Overall study findings and caveats: Significantly greater numbers of large CDR3 similarity clusters came from expanded TCRs than from controls.

Germline V CDR1 and CDR2: SGHAT, FQNNGV. The V end was cut by 2 bases, the J end by 0 bases, with 11 bases between. The CDR3 spans 16 residues. TCRdb redid the calling of the RACE reads with MiXCR, one entry per CDR3 protein. Of about 250,000 distinct CDR3 sequences in the sample, approximately 8% were seen once. Time point reported: pre-sensitization, week 0. Treatment noted: therapeutic diphenylcyclopropenone sensitization with weekly scalp DPC. The receptor was derived from a man between 18 and 29 years old with alopecia areata. Some clones in this sample may be carry-over from other donors' samples. The chain links TRBV11-2 to TRBJ2-1; D is possibly TRBD2 (5 bases). The sample was whole blood, taken in connection with sensitization to the hapten diphenylcyclopropenone (DPC). In nucleotides, the CDR3 is TGTGCCAGCAGCTTAAATAGCCGGGGCTCCTACAATGAGCAGTTCTTC. Protein sequence: CASSLNSRGSYNEQFF.